The entry that follows covers one T cell receptor (beta chain) sequence. The antigen remains unidentified. The sample is drawn from a study of OX40 agonist ivuxolimab in advanced cancers. Study overall: The study treated patients with ivuxolimab, an agonistic anti-OX40 (CD134) antibody. Six ivuxolimab dose levels, 0.01 to 10 mg/kg, were given intravenously every 2 weeks. Prior therapy, whether anti-PD-1, anti-PD-L1 or anti-CTLA-4, was allowed, and under 50% had some. General study findings and limits: Expanded peripheral T-cell antigen specificity went undetermined.

The CDR3 length is 20 residues. Germline assignment: CDR1 SGHRS and CDR2 YFSETQ. V shed 2 bases, J shed 3 bases, and the junction held 20 bases outside the gene matches. Assay: immunoSEQ multiplex PCR; the TCRdb copy retains only in-frame clones and omits some. The data contain 60,000 to 65,000 clones, around 93% of them singletons. The chain is built from TRBV5-1 and TRBJ1-3; 7 positions agree with TRBD1. The sequenced sample was CD4+ or CD8+ T cells sorted from blood, obtained in a trial of the OX40 agonist ivuxolimab. The sequence was obtained from an adult with an advanced solid tumor such as melanoma, head and neck, liver or kidney cancer. The CDR3 here is CASSFSAIDRDRVIGNTIYF. DNA of the CDR3: TGCGCCAGCAGCTTTAGCGCTATTGATAGAGACAGGGTAATTGGAAACACCATATATTTT.